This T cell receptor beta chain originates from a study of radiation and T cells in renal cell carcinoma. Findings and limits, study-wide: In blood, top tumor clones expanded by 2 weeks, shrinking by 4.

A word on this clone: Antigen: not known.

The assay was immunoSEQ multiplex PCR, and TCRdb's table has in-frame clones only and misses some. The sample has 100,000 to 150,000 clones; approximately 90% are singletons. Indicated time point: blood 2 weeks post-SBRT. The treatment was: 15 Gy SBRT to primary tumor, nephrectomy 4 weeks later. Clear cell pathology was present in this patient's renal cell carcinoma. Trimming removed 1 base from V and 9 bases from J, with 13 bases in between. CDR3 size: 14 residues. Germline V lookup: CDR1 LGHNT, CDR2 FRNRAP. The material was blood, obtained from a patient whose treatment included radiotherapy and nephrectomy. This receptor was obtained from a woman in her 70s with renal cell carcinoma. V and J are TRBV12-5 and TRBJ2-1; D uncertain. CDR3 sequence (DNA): TGTGCTAGTGGTTTGGCCCACATCTTTAGTGAGCAGTTCTTC. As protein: CASGLAHIFSEQFF.